This TCR beta chain appears in the sequencing data of a study of blood T cell repertoires in COVID-19. Generated by immunoSEQ multiplex PCR, the TCRdb table keeps only in-frame clones and is missing some. Here the sample spans 150,000 or so clones, around 80% being singletons. The ends lost 0 bases at V and 2 bases at J; junction bases unmatched: 11. Germline CDR1 SGHTA, CDR2 FQGNSA. CDR3 length: 19 residues. Source material: PBMCs or T cells enriched from blood (not recorded which). This sequence joins TRBV7-2 and TRBJ2-3; 10 bases fit TRBD2. The sequence was collected from a man between 70 and 80 years old who had been exposed to COVID-19. DNA of the CDR3: TGTGCCAGCAGCTTAGCTACCCTTAGCGGGAGGAATCCCACAGATACGCAGTATTTT. This translates into CASSLATLSGRNPTDTQYF.